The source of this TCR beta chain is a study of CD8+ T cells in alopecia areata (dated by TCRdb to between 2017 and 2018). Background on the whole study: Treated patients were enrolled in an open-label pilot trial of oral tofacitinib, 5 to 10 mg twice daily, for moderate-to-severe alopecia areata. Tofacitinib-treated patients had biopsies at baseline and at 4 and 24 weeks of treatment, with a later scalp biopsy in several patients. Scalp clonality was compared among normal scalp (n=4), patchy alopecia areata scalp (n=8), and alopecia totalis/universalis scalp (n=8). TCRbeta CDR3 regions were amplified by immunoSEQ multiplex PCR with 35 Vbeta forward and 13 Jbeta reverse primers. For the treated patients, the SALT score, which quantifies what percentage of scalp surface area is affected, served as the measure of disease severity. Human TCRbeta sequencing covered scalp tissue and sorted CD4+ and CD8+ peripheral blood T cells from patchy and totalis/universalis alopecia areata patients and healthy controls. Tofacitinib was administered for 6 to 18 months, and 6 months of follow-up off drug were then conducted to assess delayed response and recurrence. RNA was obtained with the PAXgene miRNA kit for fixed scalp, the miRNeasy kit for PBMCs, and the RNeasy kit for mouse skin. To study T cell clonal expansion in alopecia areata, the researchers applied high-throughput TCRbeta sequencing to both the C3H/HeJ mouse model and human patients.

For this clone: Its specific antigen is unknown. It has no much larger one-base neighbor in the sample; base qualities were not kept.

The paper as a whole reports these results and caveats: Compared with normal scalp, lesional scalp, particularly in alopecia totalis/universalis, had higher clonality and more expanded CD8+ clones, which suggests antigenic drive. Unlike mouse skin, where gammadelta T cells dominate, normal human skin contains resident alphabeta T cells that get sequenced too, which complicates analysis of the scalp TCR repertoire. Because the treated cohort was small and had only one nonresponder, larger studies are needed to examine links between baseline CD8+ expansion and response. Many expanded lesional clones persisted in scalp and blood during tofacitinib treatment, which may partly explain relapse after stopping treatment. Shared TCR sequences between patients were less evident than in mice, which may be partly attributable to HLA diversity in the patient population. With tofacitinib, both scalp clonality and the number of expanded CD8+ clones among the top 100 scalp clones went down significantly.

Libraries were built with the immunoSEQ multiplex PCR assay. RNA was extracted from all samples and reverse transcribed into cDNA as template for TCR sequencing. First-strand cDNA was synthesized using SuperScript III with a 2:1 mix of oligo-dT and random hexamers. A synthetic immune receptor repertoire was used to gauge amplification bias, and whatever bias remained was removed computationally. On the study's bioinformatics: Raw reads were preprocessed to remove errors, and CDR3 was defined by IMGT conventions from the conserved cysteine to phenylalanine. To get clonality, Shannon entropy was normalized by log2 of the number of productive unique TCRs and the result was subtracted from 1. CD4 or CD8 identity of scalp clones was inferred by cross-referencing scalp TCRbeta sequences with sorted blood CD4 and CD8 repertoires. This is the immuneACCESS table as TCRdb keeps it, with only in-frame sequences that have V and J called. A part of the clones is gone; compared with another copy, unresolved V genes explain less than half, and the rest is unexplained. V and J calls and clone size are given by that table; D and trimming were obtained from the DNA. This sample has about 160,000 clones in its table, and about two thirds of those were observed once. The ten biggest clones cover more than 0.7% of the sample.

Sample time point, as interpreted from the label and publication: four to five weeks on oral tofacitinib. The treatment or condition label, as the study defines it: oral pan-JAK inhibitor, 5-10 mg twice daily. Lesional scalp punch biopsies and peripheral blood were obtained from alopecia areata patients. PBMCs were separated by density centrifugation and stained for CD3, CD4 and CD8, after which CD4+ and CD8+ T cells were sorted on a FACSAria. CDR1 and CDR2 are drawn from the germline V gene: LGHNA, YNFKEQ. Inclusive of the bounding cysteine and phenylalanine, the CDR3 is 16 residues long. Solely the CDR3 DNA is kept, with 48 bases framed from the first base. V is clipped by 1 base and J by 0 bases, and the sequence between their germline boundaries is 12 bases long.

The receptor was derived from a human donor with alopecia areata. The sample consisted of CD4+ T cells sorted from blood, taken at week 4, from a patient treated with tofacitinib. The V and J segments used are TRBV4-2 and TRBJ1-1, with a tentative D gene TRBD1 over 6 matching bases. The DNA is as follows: TGTGCCAGCAGCCAAGCCCCGGACAGCCTGAACACTGAAGCTTTCTTT. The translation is CASSQAPDSLNTEAFF.